This T cell receptor beta chain was profiled in a study of tumor and adjacent non-tumor tissue in lung cancer. As for the study in general: On average, productive TCRbeta reads reached 4 million to 5 million per sample.

On this clonotype itself: A much more abundant neighbour one base away suggests this may be a read error.

RNA was extracted from bulk tissue without any cell sorting. This non-tumor lung sample came from over 3 cm beyond the tumor edge. Germline CDR1 and CDR2: SGHVS and FQNEAQ. The V and J ends lost 7 bases and 0 bases respectively, with 18 bases between them. The CDR3 is 16 residues long. TCRbeta libraries were built with three rounds of nested PCR, modified from ARM-PCR. TCRdb reanalysed the multiplex PCR reads using MiXCR and keeps one entry per CDR3 protein. The sample holds around 76,000 distinct CDR3 sequences, less than 85% seen once. Sequenced: distant non-tumor lung tissue. This clonotype was sampled from a man aged 65-85 years with non-small cell lung cancer. The rearrangement joins TRBV7-8 to TRBJ2-5; D is perhaps TRBD1 (6 bases). The DNA for the CDR3 is TGTGCCAGCATCACAGGACAGCTAGGGTACCAAGAGACCCAGTACTTC. This sequence encodes CASITGQLGYQETQYF.